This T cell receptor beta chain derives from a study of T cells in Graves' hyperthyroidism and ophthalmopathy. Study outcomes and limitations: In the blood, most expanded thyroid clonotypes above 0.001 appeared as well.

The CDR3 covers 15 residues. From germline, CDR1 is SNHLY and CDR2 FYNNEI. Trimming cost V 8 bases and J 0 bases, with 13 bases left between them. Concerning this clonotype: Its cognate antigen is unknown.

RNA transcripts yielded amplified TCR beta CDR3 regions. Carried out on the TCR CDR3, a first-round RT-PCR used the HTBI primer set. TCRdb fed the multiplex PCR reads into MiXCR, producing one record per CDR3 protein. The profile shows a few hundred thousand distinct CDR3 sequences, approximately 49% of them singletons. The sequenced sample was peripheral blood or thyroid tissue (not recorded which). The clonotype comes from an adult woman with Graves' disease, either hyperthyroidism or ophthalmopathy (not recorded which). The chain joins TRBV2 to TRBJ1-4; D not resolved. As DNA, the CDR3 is TGTGCCAGCTTAAGGGATAAGACAACTAATGAAAAACTGTTTTTT. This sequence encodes CASLRDKTTNEKLFF.